This TCR beta chain was recovered during a study of T cell changes during pregnancy in multiple sclerosis. TCRdb keeps only in-frame clones here, not all; method: immunoSEQ multiplex PCR. In the table there are tens of thousands of clones, about nine tenths of which are singletons. The source of this sequence is a female donor in good health, enrolled as a control in a pregnancy study. The source material was CD4+ T cells from peripheral blood mononuclear cells, sampled in the third trimester of pregnancy.

The CDR3 nucleotides are TGTGCCAGCTCACCATCCGCCTCTAGCGCCCAAGAGACCCAGTACTTC. Its protein is CASSPSASSAQETQYF. The chain recombines TRBV18 with TRBJ2-5; weak D call: TRBD2 (6 bases). This CDR3 comprises 16 residues. The V end was cut by 2 bases, the J end by 1 base, with 14 bases between. Germline CDR1 reads KGHSH; CDR2 reads LQKENI. Based on the CDR3 plus reference TRBV18 and TRBJ2-5, the full variable domain is NAGVMQNPRHLVRRRGQEARLRCSPMKGHSHVYWYRQLPEEGLKFMVYLQKENIIDESGMPKERFSAEFPKEGPSILRIQQVVRGDSAAYFCASSPSASSAQETQYFGPGTRLLVL.